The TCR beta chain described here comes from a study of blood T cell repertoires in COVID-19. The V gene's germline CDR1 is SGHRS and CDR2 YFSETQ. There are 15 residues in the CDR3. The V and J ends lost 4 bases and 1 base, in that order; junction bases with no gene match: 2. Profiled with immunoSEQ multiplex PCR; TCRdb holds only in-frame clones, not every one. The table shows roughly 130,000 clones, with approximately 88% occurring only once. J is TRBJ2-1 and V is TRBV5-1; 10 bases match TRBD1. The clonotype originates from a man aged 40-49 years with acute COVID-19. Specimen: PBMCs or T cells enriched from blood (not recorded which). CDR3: CASSAGQGSYNEQFF. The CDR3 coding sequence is TGCGCCAGCAGCGCGGGACAGGGGTCCTACAATGAGCAGTTCTTC.